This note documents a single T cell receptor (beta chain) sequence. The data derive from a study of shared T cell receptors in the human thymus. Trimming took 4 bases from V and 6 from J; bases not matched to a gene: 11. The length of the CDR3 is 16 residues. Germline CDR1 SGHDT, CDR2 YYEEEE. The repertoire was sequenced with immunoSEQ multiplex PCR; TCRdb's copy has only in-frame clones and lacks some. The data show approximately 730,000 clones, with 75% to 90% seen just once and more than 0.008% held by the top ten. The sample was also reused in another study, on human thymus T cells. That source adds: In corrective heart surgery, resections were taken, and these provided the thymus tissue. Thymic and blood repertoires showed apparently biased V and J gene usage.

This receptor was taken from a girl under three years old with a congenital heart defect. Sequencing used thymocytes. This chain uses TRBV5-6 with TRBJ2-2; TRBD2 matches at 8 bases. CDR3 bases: TGTGCCAGCAGCCTTTCACGGGGGGGGCCTTCCGGGGAGCTGTTTTTT. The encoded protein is CASSLSRGGPSGELFF. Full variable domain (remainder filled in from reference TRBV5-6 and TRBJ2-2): DAGVTQSPTHLIKTRGQQVTLRCSPKSGHDTVSWYQQALGQGPQFIFQYYEEEERQRGNFPDRFSGHQFPNYSSELNVNALLLGDSALYLCASSLSRGGPSGELFFGEGSRLTVL.